These T cell receptor beta chains were read from a single sample in a study of vaccination and CD4 T cells after COVID-19. TCRdb passed the PCR reads through MiXCR, listing each CDR3 protein once. The data hold 26,000 or so distinct CDR3 sequences, with under 65% observed a single time. This sample comprised CD4+ T cells from blood, obtained about 7 months after SARS-CoV-2 vaccination. These receptors were obtained from a human donor who had recovered from COVID-19. Both conserved end residues are part of each CDR3. D genes are given only for firm matches. Size is stated for part of the rows, as once, few or many counts, or as a class when the clone is expanded.

j_call: TRBJ2-3; cdr3_length: 13; clone_size: NA; d_call: TRBD1; v_call: TRBV20-1; cdr3_nt: TGCAGTGCTAGGGGACAGTTGGAGTATACGCAGTATTTT; cdr3_aa: CSARGQLEYTQYF
j_call: TRBJ2-1; cdr3_length: 13; clone_size: NA; d_call: NA; v_call: TRBV7-3; cdr3_nt: TGTGCCAGCAGCTTAATTGCGGGGAATGAGCAGTTCTTC; cdr3_aa: CASSLIAGNEQFF
j_call: TRBJ2-7; cdr3_length: 11; clone_size: few; d_call: NA; v_call: TRBV7-9; cdr3_nt: TGTGCCAGCAGCCAAATGGGGGAGCAGTACTTC; cdr3_aa: CASSQMGEQYF
j_call: TRBJ2-7; cdr3_length: 12; clone_size: NA; d_call: NA; v_call: TRBV12-3/TRBV12-4; cdr3_nt: TGTGCCAGCAGTTTGAATGGCTACGAGCAGTACTTC; cdr3_aa: CASSLNGYEQYF
j_call: TRBJ1-2; cdr3_length: 13; clone_size: once; d_call: NA; v_call: TRBV6-1; cdr3_nt: TGTGCCAGCACCCGAGACAGCCAGGGTGGCTACACCTTC; cdr3_aa: CASTRDSQGGYTF
j_call: TRBJ1-3; cdr3_length: 15; clone_size: NA; d_call: NA; v_call: TRBV15; cdr3_nt: TGTGCCACCAGCAGAGATATGGTCCCCGGAAACACCATATATTTT; cdr3_aa: CATSRDMVPGNTIYF
j_call: TRBJ2-7; cdr3_length: 14; clone_size: few; d_call: TRBD1; v_call: TRBV2; cdr3_nt: TGTGCCAGCACTCTTCGGGACAGGGGACGCGAGCAGTACTTC; cdr3_aa: CASTLRDRGREQYF
j_call: TRBJ1-2; cdr3_length: 12; clone_size: NA; d_call: NA; v_call: TRBV7-9; cdr3_nt: TGTGCCAGCAGCCGCGATCGGGGTGGCTACACCTTC; cdr3_aa: CASSRDRGGYTF
j_call: TRBJ2-1; cdr3_length: 15; clone_size: NA; d_call: TRBD2; v_call: TRBV2; cdr3_nt: TGTGCCAGCAGGGGACTAGCGGGGACCTACAATGAGCAGTTCTTC; cdr3_aa: CASRGLAGTYNEQFF
j_call: TRBJ2-1; cdr3_length: 17; clone_size: NA; d_call: TRBD2; v_call: TRBV24-1; cdr3_nt: TGTGCCACCAGTGATCACGGGACTAGCGACTCCTACAATGAGCAGTTCTTC; cdr3_aa: CATSDHGTSDSYNEQFF
j_call: TRBJ2-3; cdr3_length: 17; clone_size: few; d_call: TRBD2; v_call: TRBV7-2; cdr3_nt: TGTGCCAGCAGCCCCCTCGGACTAGCGGCTAGCACAGATACGCAGTATTTT; cdr3_aa: CASSPLGLAASTDTQYF
j_call: TRBJ1-4; cdr3_length: 17; clone_size: few; d_call: NA; v_call: TRBV28; cdr3_nt: TGTGCCAGCAGTTTAGAGTTAGCAGGGGACCCTGGCGAAAAACTGTTTTTT; cdr3_aa: CASSLELAGDPGEKLFF
j_call: TRBJ2-5; cdr3_length: 15; clone_size: NA; d_call: NA; v_call: TRBV7-3; cdr3_nt: TGTGCCAGCAGCTTAAGTGGGATCGGGGTAGAGACCCAGTACTTC; cdr3_aa: CASSLSGIGVETQYF
j_call: TRBJ1-1; cdr3_length: 14; clone_size: NA; d_call: NA; v_call: TRBV7-9; cdr3_nt: TGTGCCAGCAGCCGGGGGGACTTGAACACTGAAGCTTTCTTT; cdr3_aa: CASSRGDLNTEAFF
j_call: TRBJ1-5; cdr3_length: 18; clone_size: NA; d_call: TRBD1; v_call: TRBV28; cdr3_nt: TGTGCCAGCAGTCCAACAACAGGGGGCTGGTATAGCAATCAGCCCCAGCATTTT; cdr3_aa: CASSPTTGGWYSNQPQHF
j_call: TRBJ2-5; cdr3_length: 13; clone_size: NA; d_call: TRBD1; v_call: TRBV7-9; cdr3_nt: TGTGCCAGCAGCTGGACAGGGGTGGAGACCCAGTACTTC; cdr3_aa: CASSWTGVETQYF
j_call: TRBJ2-2; cdr3_length: 13; clone_size: NA; d_call: NA; v_call: TRBV7-2; cdr3_nt: TGTGCCAGCAGCTTACTTGGCACCGGGGAGCTGTTTTTT; cdr3_aa: CASSLLGTGELFF
j_call: TRBJ1-5; cdr3_length: 14; clone_size: few; d_call: NA; v_call: TRBV20-1; cdr3_nt: TGCAGTGCGGACGGGGACAATAGCAATCAGCCCCAGCATTTT; cdr3_aa: CSADGDNSNQPQHF
j_call: TRBJ2-6; cdr3_length: 14; clone_size: NA; d_call: NA; v_call: TRBV27; cdr3_nt: TGTGCCAGCAGTTTCACCTCTGGGGCCAACGTCCTGACTTTC; cdr3_aa: CASSFTSGANVLTF
j_call: TRBJ1-5; cdr3_length: 13; clone_size: few; d_call: NA; v_call: TRBV6-1; cdr3_nt: TGTGCCAGCAGTGAAGGGGCAGGTCAGCCCCAGCATTTT; cdr3_aa: CASSEGAGQPQHF
j_call: TRBJ2-4; cdr3_length: 13; clone_size: NA; d_call: TRBD2; v_call: TRBV7-2; cdr3_nt: TGTGCCAGCAGCTTACTGGGACTAGCGGGCCAATACTTC; cdr3_aa: CASSLLGLAGQYF
j_call: TRBJ2-1; cdr3_length: 12; clone_size: NA; d_call: NA; v_call: TRBV7-9; cdr3_nt: TGTGCCAGCAGCCCTCTGACCCCCGAGCAGTTCTTC; cdr3_aa: CASSPLTPEQFF
j_call: TRBJ1-5; cdr3_length: 17; clone_size: NA; d_call: NA; v_call: TRBV6-5; cdr3_nt: TGTGCCAGCAGTTACGAGGTTTTGGGGGATAGCAATCAGCCCCAGCATTTT; cdr3_aa: CASSYEVLGDSNQPQHF
j_call: TRBJ2-3; cdr3_length: 15; clone_size: NA; d_call: NA; v_call: TRBV7-8; cdr3_nt: TGTGCCAGCAGCCCCCGTTGGCGGCCTGGGAGGTCGCAGTATTTT; cdr3_aa: CASSPRWRPGRSQYF
j_call: TRBJ2-3; cdr3_length: 16; clone_size: NA; d_call: NA; v_call: TRBV7-8; cdr3_nt: TGTGCCAGCAGCTTATACCGGGACCGCAACACAGATACGCAGTATTTT; cdr3_aa: CASSLYRDRNTDTQYF
j_call: TRBJ2-1; cdr3_length: 14; clone_size: NA; d_call: NA; v_call: TRBV7-9; cdr3_nt: TGTGCCAGCAGCTTAGCGGGAGGATACAATGAGCAGTTCTTC; cdr3_aa: CASSLAGGYNEQFF
j_call: TRBJ2-7; cdr3_length: 20; clone_size: once; d_call: NA; v_call: TRBV27; cdr3_nt: TGTGCCAGCAGTACAGTCCCCCGGGACAAGAACTCCACACCTAATTACGAGCAGTACTTC; cdr3_aa: CASSTVPRDKNSTPNYEQYF
j_call: TRBJ1-2; cdr3_length: 16; clone_size: once; d_call: TRBD1; v_call: TRBV7-6; cdr3_nt: TGTGCCAGCAGCTTACAGTCCGGGACAGGGTACTATGGCTACACCTTC; cdr3_aa: CASSLQSGTGYYGYTF
j_call: TRBJ2-1; cdr3_length: 18; clone_size: NA; d_call: TRBD2; v_call: TRBV6-5; cdr3_nt: TGTGCCAGCAGTTACTCGGGACTAGCGGGAGGGGCATACAATGAGCAGTTCTTC; cdr3_aa: CASSYSGLAGGAYNEQFF
j_call: TRBJ1-2; cdr3_length: 17; clone_size: NA; d_call: NA; v_call: TRBV1; cdr3_nt: TGCACCAGCAGCCAATATTACCTCGGGACGCCCAACTATGGCTACACCTTC; cdr3_aa: CTSSQYYLGTPNYGYTF
j_call: TRBJ1-1; cdr3_length: 13; clone_size: NA; d_call: TRBD1; v_call: TRBV6-1; cdr3_nt: TGTGCCAGCAGTCGGACAGGGGGCACTGAAGCTTTCTTT; cdr3_aa: CASSRTGGTEAFF
j_call: TRBJ2-5; cdr3_length: 14; clone_size: NA; d_call: NA; v_call: TRBV2; cdr3_nt: TGTGCCAGCAGTGGACCTTTAAGGGAAGAGACCCAGTACTTC; cdr3_aa: CASSGPLREETQYF
j_call: TRBJ2-7; cdr3_length: 11; clone_size: few; d_call: NA; v_call: TRBV19; cdr3_nt: TGTGCCAGTAGCAATCTGGACGAGCAGTACTTC; cdr3_aa: CASSNLDEQYF
j_call: TRBJ2-2; cdr3_length: 14; clone_size: NA; d_call: TRBD2; v_call: TRBV18; cdr3_nt: TGTGCCAGCCGGATTAGCGGGAGTGCCGGGGAGCTGTTTTTT; cdr3_aa: CASRISGSAGELFF
j_call: TRBJ1-5; cdr3_length: 17; clone_size: once; d_call: TRBD1; v_call: TRBV10-3; cdr3_nt: TGTGCCAACCCCGTACAGGGGGCGGAAAACCCCTATCAGCCCCAGCATTTT; cdr3_aa: CANPVQGAENPYQPQHF
j_call: TRBJ2-3; cdr3_length: 14; clone_size: NA; d_call: NA; v_call: TRBV19; cdr3_nt: TGTGCCAGCTCTCGACTAGGGAGCACAGATACGCGGTATTTT; cdr3_aa: CASSRLGSTDTRYF
j_call: TRBJ2-7; cdr3_length: 15; clone_size: NA; d_call: TRBD2; v_call: TRBV29-1; cdr3_nt: TGCAGCGTCTATAGGACTAGCGGGAAATCCTACGAGCAGTACTTC; cdr3_aa: CSVYRTSGKSYEQYF
j_call: TRBJ2-7; cdr3_length: 12; clone_size: NA; d_call: NA; v_call: TRBV21-1; cdr3_nt: TGTGCCAGCACGCAGGGGCCCTACGAGCAGTACTTC; cdr3_aa: CASTQGPYEQYF
j_call: TRBJ1-5; cdr3_length: 21; clone_size: few; d_call: TRBD1; v_call: TRBV24-1; cdr3_nt: TGTGCCACCAGTGATTTGCAATCGGGGGGACAGGGGGCGCCGGGCAATCAGCCCCAGCATTTT; cdr3_aa: CATSDLQSGGQGAPGNQPQHF
j_call: TRBJ1-1; cdr3_length: 15; clone_size: few; d_call: NA; v_call: TRBV6-5; cdr3_nt: TGTGCCAGCAGTTACTCCCAGGGATCGAGCACTGAAGCTTTCTTT; cdr3_aa: CASSYSQGSSTEAFF
j_call: TRBJ1-2; cdr3_length: 13; clone_size: NA; d_call: NA; v_call: TRBV20-1; cdr3_nt: TGCAGTGCTCTGTATCTAGCTAACTATGGCTACACCTTC; cdr3_aa: CSALYLANYGYTF
j_call: TRBJ2-1; cdr3_length: 15; clone_size: NA; d_call: TRBD2; v_call: TRBV7-9; cdr3_nt: TGTGCCAGCAGCTTTGAAGCGGGAGTCGGGAATGAGCAGTTCTTC; cdr3_aa: CASSFEAGVGNEQFF
j_call: TRBJ1-1; cdr3_length: 16; clone_size: few; d_call: NA; v_call: TRBV7-3; cdr3_nt: TGTGCCAGCAGCTTAGGGATCCGTGGGGGGAACACTGAAGCTTTCTTT; cdr3_aa: CASSLGIRGGNTEAFF
j_call: TRBJ2-4; cdr3_length: 16; clone_size: NA; d_call: TRBD2; v_call: TRBV7-6; cdr3_nt: TGTGCCAGCAGCCCCACTACCAGCGGGAGCCCTAAACATTGGTACTTC; cdr3_aa: CASSPTTSGSPKHWYF
j_call: TRBJ2-7; cdr3_length: 17; clone_size: NA; d_call: NA; v_call: TRBV7-6; cdr3_nt: TGTGCCAGCAGCTTAGGGGGGGCAGGGGGTGCCCCCTACGAGCAGTACTTC; cdr3_aa: CASSLGGAGGAPYEQYF
j_call: TRBJ2-3; cdr3_length: 15; clone_size: NA; d_call: NA; v_call: TRBV2; cdr3_nt: TGTGCCAGCAGTGGAAGTTTCAGGGTAGCCGATACGCAGTATTTT; cdr3_aa: CASSGSFRVADTQYF
j_call: TRBJ2-7; cdr3_length: 15; clone_size: NA; d_call: TRBD1; v_call: TRBV27; cdr3_nt: TGTGCCAGCAGTCCGACAGGGGGCCCGTCCTACGAGCAGTACTTC; cdr3_aa: CASSPTGGPSYEQYF
j_call: TRBJ2-1; cdr3_length: 13; clone_size: NA; d_call: NA; v_call: TRBV7-3; cdr3_nt: TGTGCCAGCAGCTTTCAGCGGGACAATGAGCAGTTCTTC; cdr3_aa: CASSFQRDNEQFF
j_call: TRBJ2-2; cdr3_length: 15; clone_size: medium-sized; d_call: NA; v_call: TRBV10-1; cdr3_nt: TGCGCCAGCAGTGAGGGGGCTAGCGACACCGGGGAGCTGTTTTTT; cdr3_aa: CASSEGASDTGELFF
j_call: TRBJ2-1; cdr3_length: 19; clone_size: NA; d_call: TRBD2; v_call: TRBV6-2/TRBV6-3; cdr3_nt: TGTGCCAGCAGTTTGCCGGGACTAGCGGGAGGGCGGTCCTACAATGAGCAGTTCTTC; cdr3_aa: CASSLPGLAGGRSYNEQFF